The sequence of this T cell receptor beta chain was determined in a study of T cell clonotyping in hematopoietic cell transplantation. The time point is: recipient sample about 28 days before transplant, after cytoreduction. Produced via immunoSEQ multiplex PCR; TCRdb's table is partial and in-frame only. The sample lists tens of thousands of clones, around 85% occurring once. This CDR3 spans 17 amino acids. With 4 bases removed from V and 0 bases from J, the gap between germline ends came to 13 bases. The V gene's germline CDR1 is MDHEN and CDR2 SYDVKM. The chain links TRBV28 to TRBJ1-6; D is ambiguous. The receptor's source is a man aged 55 to 69 with acute myeloid leukemia. Some clones in this sample may be carry-over from other donors' samples. The sequencing here drew on peripheral blood mononuclear cells, taken before stem cell transplant. DNA of the CDR3: TGTGCCAGCAGTTCCCGACTCGCGAGCTCCTATAATTCACCCCTCCACTTT. It yields the protein CASSSRLASSYNSPLHF.